Reported below is one TCR beta chain. Germline V gene sequence: CDR1 MNHNS, CDR2 SASEGT. There are 14 residues in the CDR3. V lost 1 base to trimming and J lost 3 bases, with 10 bases between them. The data were obtained in a study of technical replicates of blood from a few donors. TCRdb's copy holds only in-frame clones and misses some; the assay was immunoSEQ multiplex PCR. The sample includes more than 65,000 clones, 90% to 95% seen only once; the top ten take approximately 0.25%. Input material: T cells isolated from PBMCs. The sequence came from a human donor in good health. This chain uses TRBV6-1 with TRBJ2-7; D might be TRBD1 (6 bases). Written as DNA, the CDR3 is TGTGCCAGCAGTGAAGGCCTGGACAGCTACGAGCAGTACTTC. Protein product: CASSEGLDSYEQYF.